One sample yielded the 9 T cell receptor beta chains listed below, sequenced in a study of T cells after yellow fever vaccination. TCRdb analysed the 5' RACE reads with MiXCR anew, one entry per CDR3 protein. The table has around 310,000 distinct CDR3 sequences, 8.5% to 9% seen once. This specimen was PBMCs, taken on the day of the first yellow fever vaccination. These TCRs come from a man aged 18-30 years who received the YFV17D yellow fever vaccine.

This clonotype was seen many times. V is TRBV6-5 and J is TRBJ2-1; 8 positions match TRBD2. Germline V gives CDR1 MNHEY, CDR2 SVGAGI. V lost 4 bases to trimming and J lost 8 bases; unmatched junction nucleotides: 7. This CDR3 is built from 14 residues. The CDR3 DNA is TGTGCCAGCAGTTCCCTGGGACTAGGGGATGAGCAGTTCTTC. Its translation is CASSSLGLGDEQFF.

This clonotype has more than one count but fewer than ten. This chain uses TRBV5-1 with TRBJ2-5, with D possibly being TRBD1 or TRBD2 (5 bases each). Between the trimmed V and J ends, which lost 4 bases and 5 bases, there was a span of 24 bases. CDR1 and CDR2 from the germline V gene are SGHRS and YFSETQ. This CDR3 is built from 17 residues. CDR3 bases: TGCGCCAGCAGCCTACTTGCCTTGAATCCGGGGCGGGAGACCCAGTACTTC. It specifies CASSLLALNPGRETQYF.

This clonotype was seen a few times. This chain uses TRBV5-4 with TRBJ2-5; D gene ambiguous. Germline CDR1 reads SGHNT; CDR2 reads YYREEE (reference sequence). This CDR3 spans 14 amino acids. V lost 4 bases and J 2 bases, leaving 12 bases between the germline ends. The CDR3 sequence: CASSPILDQETQYF. The CDR3 nucleotides read TGTGCCAGCAGCCCAATACTGGATCAAGAGACCCAGTACTTC.

This clonotype has just a few counts. The genes are TRBV6-2 or TRBV6-3 and TRBJ2-3, with D maybe TRBD2 (6 bases). The germline V gene has CDR1 MNHEY and CDR2 SVGEGT. V shed 8 bases and J shed 1 base, with 13 bases lying between them. The CDR3 covers 14 residues. CDR3 in DNA: TGTGCCAGCTCAACCCCGGGGGGCACAGATACGCAGTATTTT. Translated: CASSTPGGTDTQYF.

This clonotype has a handful of counts. This chain connects TRBV9 to TRBJ1-5; tentative D call: TRBD1 (5 bases). Per the germline V gene, CDR1 is SGDLS and CDR2 is YYNGEE. V was cut by 4 bases and J by 0 bases, with 11 bases left in between. CDR3 length: 15 amino acids. This CDR3 reads CASSPGHDSNQPQHF. CDR3 DNA sequence: TGTGCCAGCAGCCCAGGACACGATAGCAATCAGCCCCAGCATTTT. The entire variable domain, with the rest obtained from reference TRBV9 and TRBJ1-5, is as follows: DSGVTQTPKHLITATGQRVTLRCSPRSGDLSVYWYQQSLDQGLQFLIQYYNGEERAKGNILERFSAQQFPDLHSELNLSSLELGDSALYFCASSPGHDSNQPQHFGDGTRLSIL.

This clonotype was seen a handful of times. This chain joins TRBV5-1 and TRBJ1-1, with D hard to call. Trimming stripped 0 bases from V and 4 bases from J, with 10 bases between. Germline V gene data show CDR1 as SGHRS and CDR2 as YFSETQ. This CDR3 contains 14 residues. In DNA, the CDR3 is TGCGCCAGCAGCTTGGAGGGTTTCGGCACTGAAGCTTTCTTT. This codes for CASSLEGFGTEAFF.

This clonotype was observed a handful of times. The rearrangement joins TRBV20-1 to TRBJ2-7; tentatively, D is TRBD1 (6 bases). CDR3 size: 12 residues. Germline CDR1 is DFQATT and CDR2 is SNEGSKA (reference sequence). Trimming pared 3 bases from V and 3 bases from J, leaving 9 bases between. The CDR3 here is CSARQGGYEQYF. The CDR3 DNA sequence: TGCAGTGCTAGGCAAGGGGGCTACGAGCAGTACTTC.

The rearrangement links TRBV11-1 to TRBJ2-3, with 8 bases aligning to TRBD2. CDR3 length equals 19 residues. Germline lookup yields CDR1 SGHAT and CDR2 FQDESV (reference sequence). V shed 1 base and J 0 bases; nucleotides not matched to a gene: 12. In DNA form, the CDR3 reads TGTGCCAGCAGCTTAGGGAGCTTAGCGGGGCCGCGTAGCACAGATACGCAGTATTTT. As protein: CASSLGSLAGPRSTDTQYF. Variable domain in full (rest from reference TRBV11-1 and TRBJ2-3): EAEVAQSPRYKITEKSQAVAFWCDPISGHATLYWYRQILGQGPELLVQFQDESVVDDSQLPKDRFSAERLKGVDSTLKIQPAELGDSAMYLCASSLGSLAGPRSTDTQYFGPGTRLTVL.

This clonotype was recorded many times. The germline gene is not matched at one end of the junction; a read error may be the cause. V is TRBV7-7 and J is TRBJ2-3, with TRBD1 as a possible D gene (6 bases). CDR1 and CDR2 (germline): SSHAT, FNYEAQ (reference sequence). CDR3 size: 14 residues. CDR3 sequence (DNA): TGTGCTAGCAGCCTAGGTACAGGGCTTGATACGCAGTATTTT. Protein product: CASSLGTGLDTQYF.